This T cell receptor beta chain was sequenced for a study of blood T cell repertoires in COVID-19. This clone occurred once. Method: immunoSEQ multiplex PCR; TCRdb's copy keeps in-frame clones and lacks some. The sample records some 200,000 clones, more than 75% being singletons. Trimming shortened V by 9 bases and J by 3 bases, and 16 bases separated the two germline ends. The V gene's germline CDR1 is KGHDR and CDR2 SFDVKD. This CDR3 comprises 15 residues. The clonotype was recovered from a man of 80 years or more with acute or convalescent COVID-19. J is TRBJ1-4 and V is TRBV24-1; D perhaps matches TRBD1 (5 bases). The specimen was peripheral blood. CDR3 sequence (DNA): TGTGCCACCGGGCATGGGAAAGGGGCTAATGAAAAACTGTTTTTT. As protein: CATGHGKGANEKLFF.